The T cell receptor (beta chain) described here comes from a study of glioma-infiltrating T cells after dendritic cell vaccination. Study summary: Samples are from glioblastoma patients in Phase I and II dendritic cell vaccine trials. Monocyte-derived dendritic cells, cultured about 7 days with IL-4 and GM-CSF, were pulsed with autologous tumor lysate.

The time point here: after dendritic cell vaccination, including at tumor progression/relapse. Only patients with spare fresh-frozen tumor and over two years of follow-up were included. Using immunoSEQ multiplex PCR, the repertoire was profiled, and TCRdb retains in-frame clones only, with some absent. The sample includes 75,000 to 95,000 clones, more than 75% seen only once; the top ten take 2% to 2.5%. With respect to this clone: Within the sample, other DNA sequences also encode this same CDR3.

The CDR3 runs 18 residues. In germline, CDR1 is SGHRS, CDR2 YFSETQ. V dropped 0 bases and J dropped 6 bases, with 23 bases sitting between them. The TCR originated in a human donor with glioblastoma. The sample was blood, taken after dendritic cell vaccination. This chain connects TRBV5-1 to TRBJ2-3, with TRBD2 as a possible D gene (6 bases). The CDR3 loop is CASSLAPGLAGSLDTQYF. The CDR3 DNA follows: TGCGCCAGCAGCTTGGCCCCGGGACTGGCGGGGTCATTGGATACGCAGTATTTT.